This TCR beta chain was identified in a study of T cells in Graves' hyperthyroidism and ophthalmopathy. CDR1 and CDR2 (germline): SQVTM, ANQGSEA. With 6 bases removed from V and 4 bases from J, the gap between germline ends came to 9 bases. The CDR3 consists of 11 residues. General study points: Most clonotypes that expanded in the thyroid above 0.001 also showed up in blood.

Notes on this clonotype: Its specificity is unknown.

From RNA transcripts, TCR beta CDR3 regions were amplified. Carried out on the TCR CDR3, a first-round RT-PCR used the HTBI primer set. TCRdb re-derived calls from the multiplex PCR reads in MiXCR, one entry per CDR3 protein. The repertoire includes roughly 520,000 distinct CDR3 sequences, roughly a quarter of them detected once, and approximately 10% sits in the top ten. This sequence joins TRBV29-1 and TRBJ1-2; D is perhaps TRBD1 (6 bases). The receptor comes from a woman between 25 and 40 years old with Graves' ophthalmopathy. The sequencing input was blood. The CDR3 protein is CSVRGSYGYTF. DNA of the CDR3: TGCAGCGTGAGGGGGTCCTATGGCTACACCTTC. Complete variable domain (other parts from reference TRBV29-1 and TRBJ1-2): SAVISQKPSRDICQRGTSLTIQCQVDSQVTMMFWYRQQPGQSLTLIATANQGSEATYESGFVIDKFPISRPNLTFSTLTVSNMSPEDSSIYLCSVRGSYGYTFGSGTRLTVV.